Each of the 14 T cell receptor beta chains below was sequenced from the same sample in a study of patients and donors after allogeneic stem cell transplantation. TCRdb re-called the RT-PCR reads with MiXCR, one entry per CDR3 protein. The repertoire has approximately 150,000 distinct CDR3 sequences, over 25% of them found once; the top ten carry roughly 3.2%. Sequences were obtained from blood, either unsorted or a sorted T cell fraction (not recorded which). These receptors came from a human donor who was either an allogeneic HSCT recipient or a stem cell or donor lymphocyte infusion donor (not recorded which). It is not recorded whose cells these are; they may come from a transplant donor.

In this sample, this clonotype turned up a few times. The genes are TRBV7-6 and TRBJ1-3; TRBD1 agrees at 9 bases. The length of the CDR3 is 18 residues. Germline V gives CDR1 SGHVS, CDR2 FNYEAQ. V lost 3 bases and J lost 0; bases outside the gene matches: 9. Written as DNA, the CDR3 is TGTGCCAGCAGCTTCCGGGACAGGGATTCTCTCTCTGGAAACACCATATATTTT. Encoded protein: CASSFRDRDSLSGNTIYF.

The J gene is TRBJ1-1, the V gene TRBV12-3 or TRBV12-4; the D is unclear. With 2 bases removed from V and 2 bases from J, the gap between germline ends came to 9 bases. The CDR3 length is 14 residues. CDR3 sequence reads: CASSLPGGNTEAFF. CDR3 DNA sequence: TGTGCCAGCAGTTTACCAGGTGGTAACACTGAAGCTTTCTTT.

This chain connects TRBV9 to TRBJ1-1; 10 bases map to TRBD1. Germline CDR1 and CDR2: SGDLS and YYNGEE. This CDR3 is 13 amino acids long. J lost 10 bases, V lost 3 bases, and 6 bases had no gene match. CDR3 residues: CASSGQGAAGAFF. CDR3 coding DNA: TGTGCCAGCAGCGGACAGGGGGCAGCGGGAGCTTTCTTT. The full variable domain, with the rest looked up from reference TRBV9 and TRBJ1-1, is DSGVTQTPKHLITATGQRVTLRCSPRSGDLSVYWYQQSLDQGLQFLIQYYNGEERAKGNILERFSAQQFPDLHSELNLSSLELGDSALYFCASSGQGAAGAFFGQGTRLTVV.

The rearrangement joins TRBV5-1 to TRBJ1-6, with 7 bases aligning to TRBD1. The junction had 9 bases not matched to a gene; V was cut back by 4 bases and J by 8 bases. The CDR3 is made up of 15 amino acids. The germline CDR1 and CDR2 sequences are SGHRS and YFSETQ. CDR3 loop: CASSPGGPKDSPLHF. CDR3 sequence (DNA): TGCGCCAGCAGCCCAGGGGGGCCTAAGGATTCACCCCTCCACTTT.

This clonotype came up a few times. This chain uses TRBV4-2 with TRBJ1-5, with D perhaps matching TRBD1 (5 bases). V lost 0 bases to trimming and J lost 2 bases, with 20 bases between them. Per the germline V gene, CDR1 is LGHNA and CDR2 is YNFKEQ. The CDR3 sequence is 19 residues long. The CDR3 spells CASSQEEGSTRGGNQPQHF. The CDR3 bases are TGTGCCAGCAGCCAAGAAGAGGGTTCAACAAGGGGAGGCAATCAGCCCCAGCATTTT.

The V call is TRBV6-5, the J call TRBJ2-7; 11 nucleotides match TRBD1. Germline CDR1 is MNHEY and CDR2 is SVGAGI. J was trimmed by 5 bases and V by 4 bases; bases with no gene match: 4. The length of the CDR3 is 14 residues. The CDR3 reads CASSFGQGANEQYF. In DNA, the CDR3 is TGTGCCAGCAGTTTCGGACAGGGGGCGAACGAGCAGTACTTC.

This clonotype was seen repeatedly, ten times or more. The rearrangement joins TRBV3-1 to TRBJ1-2; 10 bases line up with TRBD1. This CDR3 region has 17 residues. Germline assignment: CDR1 LGHDT and CDR2 YNNKEL (reference sequence). J gave up 0 bases and V 1 base, and 5 bases lay outside the gene matches. The CDR3 loop is CASSQGDRGTTNYGYTF. The DNA of the CDR3 is TGTGCCAGCAGCCAAGGGGACAGGGGTACGACTAACTATGGCTACACCTTC.

The chain couples TRBV27 to TRBJ2-1; perhaps TRBD2 as D (6 bases). Germline assignment: CDR1 MNHEY and CDR2 SMNVEV (reference sequence). V was pared by 6 bases and J by 6 bases, with 18 bases between. The CDR3 is 15 amino acids. The CDR3 loop is CASSFPQPGGNEQFF. The CDR3 DNA reads as TGTGCCAGCAGCTTCCCCCAACCCGGGGGCAATGAGCAGTTCTTC.

This clonotype was found many times. The chain uses TRBV25-1 and TRBJ1-1, with D possibly being TRBD1 (5 bases). The CDR3 has 15 residues. Per the germline V gene, CDR1 is MGHDK and CDR2 is SYGVNS. The ends were cut back, 3 bases at V and 1 base at J, with 12 bases in the middle. For the CDR3, the DNA is TGTGCCAGCAGTGACCCCGGTGGGGCGAACACTGAAGCTTTCTTT. Translating gives CASSDPGGANTEAFF.

The V gene is TRBV29-1, the J gene TRBJ2-6; 7 nucleotides agree with TRBD2. V lost 4 bases, J lost 0 bases, and 3 bases stayed unmatched. The germline gives CDR1 SQVTM, CDR2 ANQGSEA. The CDR3 consists of 15 residues. The CDR3 coding sequence is TGCAGCGTTGCGGGGGGAAGCTCTGGGGCCAACGTCCTGACTTTC. Translating it yields CSVAGGSSGANVLTF.

The table lists this clonotype with a few counts. The chain couples TRBV27 to TRBJ1-6; D is undetermined. V dropped 5 bases and J dropped 2 bases, with 7 bases sitting between them. Germline assignment: CDR1 MNHEY and CDR2 SMNVEV (reference sequence). The CDR3 sequence is 14 residues long. The CDR3 nucleotides read TGTGCCAGCAGTCGGGGTACCTATAATTCACCCCTCCACTTT. This encodes CASSRGTYNSPLHF.

V and J are TRBV2 and TRBJ2-4; D gene uncertain. The CDR3 has 15 residues. CDR1 and CDR2 from the germline V gene are SNHLY and FYNNEI. The V gene lost 6 bases and the J gene lost 0 bases, with 12 bases spanning the gap. This CDR3 reads CASSAELVAKNIQYF. The DNA of the CDR3 is TGTGCCAGCAGCGCCGAACTTGTAGCCAAAAACATTCAGTACTTC.

This clonotype was recorded many times. The genes are TRBV18 and TRBJ1-5; D call uncertain. This CDR3 is built from 13 residues. Germline V gene lookup returns CDR1 KGHSH and CDR2 LQKENI. V dropped 8 bases and J dropped 3 bases, with 11 bases sitting between them. CDR3 DNA sequence: TGTGCCAGCAGCCCTGGCTCCAATCAGCCCCAGCATTTT. Translation gives CASSPGSNQPQHF.

This clonotype was counted between two and nine times. CDR3 sequence: CSAFRDSRNEKLFF. In nucleotides, the CDR3 is TGCAGTGCGTTCCGGGACAGTCGTAATGAAAAACTGTTTTTT. The rearrangement uses TRBV20-1 and TRBJ1-4; 7 bases fit TRBD1. The trim removed 6 bases at V and 4 bases at J, leaving 8 bases unmatched. The CDR3 is 14 residues long. Germline V gene data show CDR1 as DFQATT and CDR2 as SNEGSKA (reference sequence).